The present entry profiles one T cell receptor (beta chain) with its context. The entry originates in a study of T cell changes during pregnancy in multiple sclerosis. Assay: immunoSEQ multiplex PCR; the TCRdb copy retains only in-frame clones and omits some. The table lists around 34,000 clones, nearly 90% of them singletons, with over 0.45% in the top ten. The ends were cut back, 5 bases at V and 1 base at J, with 17 bases in the middle. Germline lookup yields CDR1 KGHSH and CDR2 LQKENI. CDR3 size: 16 residues. The TCR was taken from a female donor with multiple sclerosis, enrolled in a pregnancy study. The chain is built from TRBV18 and TRBJ1-1; possible D gene TRBD1, 6 bases. Here the sequenced sample was CD4+ T cells from peripheral blood mononuclear cells, taken in the second trimester of pregnancy. The CDR3 nucleotides are TGTGCCAGCTCATTCACAGGGCAGGGTTCGAACACTGAAGCTTTCTTT. Residues: CASSFTGQGSNTEAFF.